This paragraph reports one T cell receptor (beta chain). Its antigen is unknown. The sample holds no much larger clone one base away, and base qualities are not on file. The data were obtained in a study of cytotoxic CD8 clonotypes in ibrutinib-treated CLL (dated by TCRdb to the early 2020s). About the study as a whole: The cohort included roughly 15 treatment-naive and ten to twelve relapsed/refractory patients; roughly 17 were IGHV unmutated. Responses were partial in roughly 24 patients and complete in 2; after median roughly 69 months follow-up, 14 stayed in remission and 12 progressed. The response samples were drawn at a median of 12 months into treatment, with a range of about 6 to 40 months. An average of 255,043 productive templates and 94,082 productive rearrangements was obtained per sample. Of the roughly 86 people in the trial, roughly 27 had longitudinal samples available. Cryopreserved peripheral blood mononuclear cells were obtained prior to treatment, at the time of response, and at either disease progression or sustained remission. Points the paper makes about the study in general: Sampling times were not matched between sustained-remission and progressing patients, and lymph node repertoires were not studied. Baseline clonality exceeded that of age-matched healthy donors and correlated strongly with circulating CD8+ T-cell counts. An increase in clonality was observed at ibrutinib response, with clonality remaining stable during sustained remission and falling back toward baseline at progression. Public clonotypes were rare and either shrank or stayed stable during treatment, and the rise in clonality at ibrutinib response reflected expansion of private clonotypes.

From a lookup of the germline V gene, CDR1 and CDR2 are SGHRS and YFSETQ. Here V drops 3 bases and J drops 8 bases, and the junction holds 6 bases not matched to any gene. Its CDR3 holds 14 amino acids, cysteine through phenylalanine. The sequence is cut down to CDR3 DNA, 42 bases in frame from base 1. A MiSeq instrument was used for deep resolution sequencing, which targeted depths ranging from 1 in 1 million up to 1 in 200,000 T cells, with coverage averaging 10x for each clonotype. The immunoSEQ hsTCRB Kit was used to generate the TCR beta libraries. The study's own analysis went as follows. Data were analyzed with ImmunoSEQ Data Assistant and ImmunoSEQ Analyzer, with V, D and J genes assigned per IMGT definitions. Clonality, with values ranging from 0 to 1, was calculated as one minus the normalized Shannon entropy of productive rearrangement frequencies. Public clonotype analysis was restricted to overrepresented clonotypes comprising at least 0.05% of each patient's repertoire. Thirteen age-matched healthy donor repertoires from immuneACCESS were used as controls for clonality. TCRdb re-hosts the immuneACCESS table, in-frame sequences only. Its copies lack some clones; in the studies checked, an unresolved V gene accounts for under half of them, and the cause for the rest is not known. V, J and clone size derive from that table, while D and trimming were established from the DNA sequence. This sample holds approximately 23,000 clones; roughly 75% were observed only once. Under 8.5% of the sample is in the top ten clones.

For TCR beta library preparation, roughly 2.2 micrograms of genomic DNA were isolated from cryopreserved PBMCs. Longitudinal blood samples from CLL patients on ibrutinib monotherapy were analyzed using high-throughput TCR beta sequencing. The patients took part in an open-label, single-center phase 2 trial of ibrutinib monotherapy. The specimen comprised PBMCs, sampled before ibrutinib treatment. The chain employs TRBV5-1 and TRBJ2-2, and 8 bases in between align with TRBD1. This receptor was identified in a human donor with chronic lymphocytic leukemia. The nucleotide sequence is TGCGCCAGCAGCTCCGGACAGGGAACTGGGGAGCTGTTTTTT. Its protein is CASSSGQGTGELFF.